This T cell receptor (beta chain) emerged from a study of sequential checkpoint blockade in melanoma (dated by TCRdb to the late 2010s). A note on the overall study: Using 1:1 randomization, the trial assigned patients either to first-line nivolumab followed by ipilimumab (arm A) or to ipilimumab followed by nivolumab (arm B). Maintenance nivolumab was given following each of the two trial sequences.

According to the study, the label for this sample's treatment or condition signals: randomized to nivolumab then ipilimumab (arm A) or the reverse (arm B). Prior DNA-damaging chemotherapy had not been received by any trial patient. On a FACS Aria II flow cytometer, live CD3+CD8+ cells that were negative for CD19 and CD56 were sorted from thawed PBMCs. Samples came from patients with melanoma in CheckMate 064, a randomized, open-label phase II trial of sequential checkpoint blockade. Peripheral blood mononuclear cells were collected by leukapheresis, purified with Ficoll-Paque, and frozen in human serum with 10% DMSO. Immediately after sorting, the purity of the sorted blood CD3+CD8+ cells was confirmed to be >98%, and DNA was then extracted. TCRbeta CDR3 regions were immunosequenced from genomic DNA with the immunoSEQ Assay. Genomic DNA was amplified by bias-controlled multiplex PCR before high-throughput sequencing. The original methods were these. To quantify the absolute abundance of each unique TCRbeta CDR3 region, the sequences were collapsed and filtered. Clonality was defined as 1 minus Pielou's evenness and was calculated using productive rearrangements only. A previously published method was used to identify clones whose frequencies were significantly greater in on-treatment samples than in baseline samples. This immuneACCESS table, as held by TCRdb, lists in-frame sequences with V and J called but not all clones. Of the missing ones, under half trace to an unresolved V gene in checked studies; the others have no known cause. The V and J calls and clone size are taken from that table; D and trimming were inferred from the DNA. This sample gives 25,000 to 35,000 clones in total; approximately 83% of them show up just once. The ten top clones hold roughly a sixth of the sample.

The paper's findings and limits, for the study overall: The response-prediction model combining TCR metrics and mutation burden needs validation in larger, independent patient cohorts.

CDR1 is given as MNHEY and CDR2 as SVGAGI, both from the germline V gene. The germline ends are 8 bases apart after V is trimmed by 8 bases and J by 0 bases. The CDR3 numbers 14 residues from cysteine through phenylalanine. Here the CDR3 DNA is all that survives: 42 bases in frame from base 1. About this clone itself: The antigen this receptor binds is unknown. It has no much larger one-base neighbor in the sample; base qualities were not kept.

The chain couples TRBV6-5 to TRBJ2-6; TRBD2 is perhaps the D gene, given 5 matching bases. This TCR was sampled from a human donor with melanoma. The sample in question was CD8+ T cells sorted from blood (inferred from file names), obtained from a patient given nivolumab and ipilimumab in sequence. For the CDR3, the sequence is CASVGVSGANVLTF. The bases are TGTGCCAGCGTCGGGGTCTCTGGGGCCAACGTCCTGACTTTC.